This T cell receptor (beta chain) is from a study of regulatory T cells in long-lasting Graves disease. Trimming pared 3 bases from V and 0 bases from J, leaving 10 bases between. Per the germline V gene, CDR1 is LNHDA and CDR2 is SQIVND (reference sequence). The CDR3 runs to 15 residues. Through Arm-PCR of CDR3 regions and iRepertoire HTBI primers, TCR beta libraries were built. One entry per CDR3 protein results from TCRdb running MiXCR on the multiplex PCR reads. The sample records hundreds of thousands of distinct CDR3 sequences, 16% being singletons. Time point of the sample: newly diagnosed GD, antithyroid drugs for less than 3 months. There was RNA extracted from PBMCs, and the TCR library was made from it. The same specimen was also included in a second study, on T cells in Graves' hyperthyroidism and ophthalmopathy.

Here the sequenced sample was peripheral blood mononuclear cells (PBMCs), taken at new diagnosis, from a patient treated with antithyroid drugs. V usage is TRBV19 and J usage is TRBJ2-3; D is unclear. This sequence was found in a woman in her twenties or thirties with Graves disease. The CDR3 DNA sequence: TGTGCCAGTAGTATCGGCAGGCATAGCACAGATACGCAGTATTTT. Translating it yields CASSIGRHSTDTQYF. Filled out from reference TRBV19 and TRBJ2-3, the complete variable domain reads DGGITQSPKYLFRKEGQNVTLSCEQNLNHDAMYWYRQDPGQGLRLIYYSQIVNDFQKGDIAEGYSVSREKKESFPLTVTSAQKNPTAFYLCASSIGRHSTDTQYFGPGTRLTVL.